The rows below give T cell receptor beta chains drawn from one sample of a study of blood T cells in healthy people across ages. MiXCR, run by TCRdb on the 5' RACE reads, gives a single entry per CDR3 protein. The sample consists of hundreds of thousands of distinct CDR3 sequences, roughly 46% of them appearing once. Material: blood. The receptors come from a man older than 75 in good health. Both conserved end residues are part of each CDR3. The D gene is left open where the match is weak. Clone size is given for some rows only: seen once, a few or many times, or a class if the clone is expanded.

D gene: NA
clone size: few
V gene: TRBV7-8
J gene: TRBJ1-1
CDR3 protein: CASSLMTQSGTEAFF
CDR3 DNA: TGTGCCAGCAGCTTAATGACTCAATCGGGGACTGAAGCTTTCTTT

D gene: NA
clone size: few
V gene: TRBV12-3/TRBV12-4
J gene: TRBJ1-2
CDR3 protein: CASGAGYGYTF
CDR3 DNA: TGTGCCAGTGGTGCAGGGTATGGCTACACCTTC

D gene: NA
clone size: few
V gene: TRBV20-1
J gene: TRBJ2-1
CDR3 protein: CSARDGMKAYSYNEQFF
CDR3 DNA: TGCAGTGCTAGAGATGGTATGAAGGCTTACTCCTACAATGAGCAGTTCTTC

D gene: NA
clone size: NA
V gene: TRBV7-2
J gene: TRBJ2-1
CDR3 protein: CASSLGTQGIHYNEQFF
CDR3 DNA: TGTGCCAGCAGCTTAGGGACTCAGGGGATCCACTACAATGAGCAGTTCTTC

D gene: NA
clone size: NA
V gene: TRBV29-1
J gene: TRBJ2-1
CDR3 protein: CSDVLTPVAYNEQFF
CDR3 DNA: TGCAGCGACGTCCTTACCCCGGTGGCCTACAATGAGCAGTTCTTC

D gene: NA
clone size: few
V gene: TRBV3-1
J gene: TRBJ2-7
CDR3 protein: CASSQDPTSYEQYF
CDR3 DNA: TGTGCCAGCAGCCAAGATCCCACTAGCTACGAGCAGTACTTC

D gene: TRBD1
clone size: few
V gene: TRBV11-3
J gene: TRBJ2-6
CDR3 protein: CASSPDRQGRFSGANVLTF
CDR3 DNA: TGTGCCAGCAGCCCAGACCGACAGGGACGGTTCTCTGGGGCCAACGTCCTGACTTTC

D gene: TRBD2
clone size: NA
V gene: TRBV11-2
J gene: TRBJ2-5
CDR3 protein: CASSLVVGGQYF
CDR3 DNA: TGTGCCAGCAGCTTAGTGGTGGGGGGGCAGTACTTC

D gene: TRBD2
clone size: NA
V gene: TRBV12-3/TRBV12-4
J gene: TRBJ2-1
CDR3 protein: CASILEAGGGNEQFF
CDR3 DNA: TGTGCCAGCATCCTTGAGGCGGGAGGGGGGAATGAGCAGTTCTTC

D gene: TRBD2
clone size: NA
V gene: TRBV7-9
J gene: TRBJ2-7
CDR3 protein: CASSLVGGRAAEQYF
CDR3 DNA: TGTGCCAGCAGCTTAGTCGGCGGGAGGGCCGCTGAGCAGTACTTC

D gene: TRBD2
clone size: NA
V gene: TRBV6-5
J gene: TRBJ2-3
CDR3 protein: CASSYSPGGDTQYF
CDR3 DNA: TGTGCCAGCAGTTACTCCCCGGGAGGCGATACGCAGTATTTT

D gene: NA
clone size: once
V gene: TRBV5-6
J gene: TRBJ1-1
CDR3 protein: CASSLDTRDTEAFF
CDR3 DNA: TGTGCCAGCAGCCTAGATACTAGGGACACTGAAGCTTTCTTT

D gene: TRBD1
clone size: few
V gene: TRBV10-3
J gene: TRBJ2-7
CDR3 protein: CAISEGRTGAGYEQYF
CDR3 DNA: TGTGCCATCAGTGAGGGAAGGACAGGGGCAGGGTACGAGCAGTACTTC

D gene: NA
clone size: few
V gene: TRBV29-1
J gene: TRBJ2-1
CDR3 protein: CSYNLREQFF
CDR3 DNA: TGCAGCTACAACCTGAGAGAGCAGTTCTTC

D gene: NA
clone size: NA
V gene: TRBV20-1
J gene: TRBJ2-1
CDR3 protein: CSAKTTGGDNEQFF
CDR3 DNA: TGCAGTGCTAAAACGACAGGAGGGGACAATGAGCAGTTCTTC

D gene: TRBD1
clone size: NA
V gene: TRBV11-2
J gene: TRBJ2-5
CDR3 protein: CASSVARDRVLNEQYF
CDR3 DNA: TGTGCCAGCAGCGTCGCCCGGGACAGGGTTCTCAATGAGCAGTACTTC

D gene: TRBD2
clone size: few
V gene: TRBV7-2
J gene: TRBJ2-3
CDR3 protein: CASSSFSGTYTDTQYF
CDR3 DNA: TGTGCCAGCAGCTCCTTTAGCGGGACCTACACAGATACGCAGTATTTT

D gene: NA
clone size: NA
V gene: TRBV28
J gene: TRBJ1-3
CDR3 protein: CASKVWSSGNTIYF
CDR3 DNA: TGTGCCAGCAAAGTGTGGAGCTCTGGAAACACCATATATTTT

D gene: NA
clone size: NA
V gene: TRBV6-6
J gene: TRBJ1-1
CDR3 protein: CASTSRGRGTEAFF
CDR3 DNA: TGTGCCAGCACCTCACGGGGCCGGGGCACTGAAGCTTTCTTT

D gene: NA
clone size: NA
V gene: TRBV9
J gene: TRBJ1-1
CDR3 protein: CASSVSENTEAFF
CDR3 DNA: TGTGCCAGCAGCGTTAGTGAGAACACTGAAGCTTTCTTT

D gene: NA
clone size: NA
V gene: TRBV5-1
J gene: TRBJ2-7
CDR3 protein: CASSVGQGLYEQYF
CDR3 DNA: TGCGCCAGCAGCGTAGGCCAGGGGCTCTACGAGCAGTACTTC

D gene: NA
clone size: NA
V gene: TRBV29-1
J gene: TRBJ2-2
CDR3 protein: CSTSQAAGELFF
CDR3 DNA: TGCAGCACTAGTCAGGCGGCCGGGGAGCTGTTTTTT

D gene: NA
clone size: NA
V gene: TRBV5-4
J gene: TRBJ2-2
CDR3 protein: CASSLWKVGDTGELFF
CDR3 DNA: TGTGCCAGCAGCTTGTGGAAGGTGGGAGACACCGGGGAGCTGTTTTTT

D gene: NA
clone size: many
V gene: TRBV15
J gene: TRBJ1-4
CDR3 protein: CATSRDYRPVEEKLFF
CDR3 DNA: TGTGCCACCAGCAGAGATTACAGGCCCGTAGAGGAAAAACTGTTTTTT

D gene: TRBD2
clone size: few
V gene: TRBV5-1
J gene: TRBJ2-1
CDR3 protein: CASSLGGLALSSYNEQFF
CDR3 DNA: TGCGCCAGCAGCTTGGGTGGACTAGCGTTAAGCTCCTACAATGAGCAGTTCTTC

D gene: NA
clone size: NA
V gene: TRBV2
J gene: TRBJ2-5
CDR3 protein: CASSPTQYQETQYF
CDR3 DNA: TGTGCCAGCAGCCCGACGCAGTACCAAGAGACCCAGTACTTC

D gene: NA
clone size: few
V gene: TRBV5-1
J gene: TRBJ2-7
CDR3 protein: CASNSGTSSYEQYF
CDR3 DNA: TGCGCCAGCAACAGCGGGACAAGCTCCTACGAGCAGTACTTC

D gene: NA
clone size: NA
V gene: TRBV2
J gene: TRBJ2-5
CDR3 protein: CAGSMARESGTQYF
CDR3 DNA: TGTGCCGGCAGTATGGCGCGGGAATCTGGGACCCAGTACTTC

D gene: TRBD1
clone size: many
V gene: TRBV7-7
J gene: TRBJ2-7
CDR3 protein: CASSLDRDNEQYF
CDR3 DNA: TGTGCCAGCAGCCTCGACAGGGACAACGAGCAGTACTTC

D gene: NA
clone size: few
V gene: TRBV20-1
J gene: TRBJ2-3
CDR3 protein: CSAELSITDTQYF
CDR3 DNA: TGCAGTGCGGAGTTGTCGATCACAGATACGCAGTATTTT

D gene: NA
clone size: NA
V gene: TRBV4-1
J gene: TRBJ2-1
CDR3 protein: CASSQDSGNWRDNEQFF
CDR3 DNA: TGCGCCAGCAGCCAAGATTCAGGCAATTGGAGAGACAATGAGCAGTTCTTC

D gene: NA
clone size: many
V gene: TRBV30
J gene: TRBJ2-1
CDR3 protein: CAWSTLRGSGNEQFF
CDR3 DNA: TGTGCCTGGAGTACCCTCAGGGGATCAGGTAATGAGCAGTTCTTC

D gene: TRBD2
clone size: NA
V gene: TRBV12-3/TRBV12-4
J gene: TRBJ2-3
CDR3 protein: CASNCAGGTDTQYF
CDR3 DNA: TGTGCCAGCAATTGCGCGGGGGGCACAGATACGCAGTATTTT

D gene: NA
clone size: few
V gene: TRBV20-1
J gene: TRBJ2-5
CDR3 protein: CSARDQGGQETQYF
CDR3 DNA: TGCAGTGCTAGAGATCAGGGGGGGCAAGAGACCCAGTACTTC

D gene: NA
clone size: NA
V gene: TRBV20-1
J gene: TRBJ2-7
CDR3 protein: CSASFGTYEQYF
CDR3 DNA: TGCAGTGCTAGTTTCGGGACCTACGAGCAGTACTTC

D gene: TRBD2
clone size: NA
V gene: TRBV7-8
J gene: TRBJ2-3
CDR3 protein: CASSSRTSGARDTQYF
CDR3 DNA: TGTGCCAGCAGCTCAAGGACTAGCGGGGCGCGGGATACGCAGTATTTT

D gene: NA
clone size: NA
V gene: TRBV27
J gene: TRBJ1-6
CDR3 protein: CASQGPSSYNSPPHF
CDR3 DNA: TGTGCCAGCCAGGGTCCGAGCTCCTATAATTCACCCCCCCACTTT

D gene: NA
clone size: NA
V gene: TRBV15
J gene: TRBJ2-1
CDR3 protein: CATSWGLGNEQFF
CDR3 DNA: TGTGCCACCAGCTGGGGTCTCGGCAATGAGCAGTTCTTC

D gene: NA
clone size: NA
V gene: TRBV9
J gene: TRBJ2-1
CDR3 protein: CASSVPMGEAHWNEQFF
CDR3 DNA: TGTGCCAGCAGCGTCCCCATGGGGGAGGCCCACTGGAATGAGCAGTTCTTC

D gene: TRBD2
clone size: NA
V gene: TRBV25-1
J gene: TRBJ2-1
CDR3 protein: CASSDFTSGRSYNEQFF
CDR3 DNA: TGTGCCAGCAGTGACTTCACTAGCGGGAGATCCTACAATGAGCAGTTCTTC

D gene: NA
clone size: NA
V gene: TRBV20-1
J gene: TRBJ2-1
CDR3 protein: CSARVRRSKGWASAYNEQFF
CDR3 DNA: TGCAGTGCTAGAGTGAGGAGGTCGAAAGGTTGGGCTAGCGCCTACAATGAGCAGTTCTTC

D gene: TRBD1
clone size: NA
V gene: TRBV9
J gene: TRBJ2-1
CDR3 protein: CASSVQEFGTGQGNEQFF
CDR3 DNA: TGTGCCAGCAGCGTACAAGAATTCGGGACAGGGCAGGGCAATGAGCAGTTCTTC

D gene: NA
clone size: NA
V gene: TRBV5-6
J gene: TRBJ2-3
CDR3 protein: CASSLVFVDGASTDTQYF
CDR3 DNA: TGTGCCAGCAGCTTGGTGTTTGTGGACGGTGCTAGCACAGATACGCAGTATTTT

D gene: NA
clone size: many
V gene: TRBV27
J gene: TRBJ2-1
CDR3 protein: CASKQDRSYNEQFF
CDR3 DNA: TGTGCCTCAAAACAGGACAGAAGCTACAATGAGCAGTTCTTC

D gene: NA
clone size: once
V gene: TRBV27
J gene: TRBJ2-3
CDR3 protein: CASSSPAARETDTQYF
CDR3 DNA: TGTGCCAGCAGTTCCCCGGCAGCCAGGGAGACAGATACGCAGTATTTT

D gene: TRBD2
clone size: NA
V gene: TRBV28
J gene: TRBJ2-5
CDR3 protein: CASSRDPGTSGMSMETQYF
CDR3 DNA: TGTGCCAGCAGCCGCGACCCCGGGACTAGCGGGATGAGTATGGAGACCCAGTACTTC

D gene: NA
clone size: many
V gene: TRBV30
J gene: TRBJ2-7
CDR3 protein: CASSESSSYEQYF
CDR3 DNA: TGTGCCTCCTCGGAGTCAAGCTCCTACGAGCAGTACTTC

D gene: TRBD2
clone size: NA
V gene: TRBV10-3
J gene: TRBJ2-3
CDR3 protein: CAISTLAGGTDTQYF
CDR3 DNA: TGTGCCATCAGTACCCTAGCGGGTGGCACAGATACGCAGTATTTT

D gene: NA
clone size: NA
V gene: TRBV2
J gene: TRBJ1-2
CDR3 protein: CASSEAGLGTSTGYTF
CDR3 DNA: TGTGCCAGCAGTGAAGCAGGGTTGGGGACGTCTACGGGCTACACCTTC

D gene: TRBD2
clone size: few
V gene: TRBV9
J gene: TRBJ2-1
CDR3 protein: CASSPYPSGSLDNEQFF
CDR3 DNA: TGTGCCAGCAGCCCCTACCCAAGCGGGAGCCTAGACAATGAGCAGTTCTTC

D gene: NA
clone size: few
V gene: TRBV5-1
J gene: TRBJ2-4
CDR3 protein: CASSLVMQGDIQYF
CDR3 DNA: TGCGCCAGCAGCTTGGTTATGCAGGGAGACATTCAGTACTTC

D gene: TRBD1
clone size: NA
V gene: TRBV20-1
J gene: TRBJ1-1
CDR3 protein: CSARRQGFNTEAFF
CDR3 DNA: TGCAGTGCACGTCGACAGGGGTTTAACACTGAAGCTTTCTTT

D gene: NA
clone size: NA
V gene: TRBV18
J gene: TRBJ2-5
CDR3 protein: CAGSPRAGTQYF
CDR3 DNA: TGTGCCGGCTCACCACGAGCAGGGACCCAGTACTTC

D gene: NA
clone size: few
V gene: TRBV29-1
J gene: TRBJ2-7
CDR3 protein: CSVVTRKGYEQYF
CDR3 DNA: TGCAGCGTTGTGACCAGGAAAGGTTACGAGCAGTACTTC